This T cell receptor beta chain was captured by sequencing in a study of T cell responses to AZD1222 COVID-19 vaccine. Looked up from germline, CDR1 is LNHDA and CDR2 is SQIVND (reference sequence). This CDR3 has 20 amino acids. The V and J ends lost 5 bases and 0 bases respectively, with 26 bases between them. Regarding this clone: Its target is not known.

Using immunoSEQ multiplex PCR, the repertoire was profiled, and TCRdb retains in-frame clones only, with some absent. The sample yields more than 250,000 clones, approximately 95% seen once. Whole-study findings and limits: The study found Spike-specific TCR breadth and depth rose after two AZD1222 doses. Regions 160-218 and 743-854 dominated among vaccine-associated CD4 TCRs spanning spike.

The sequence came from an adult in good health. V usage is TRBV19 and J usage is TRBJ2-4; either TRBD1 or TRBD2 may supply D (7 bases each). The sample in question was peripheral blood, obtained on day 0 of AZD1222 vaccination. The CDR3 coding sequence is TGTGCCAGTAGTTCGCCCCAGGGGGGGGCGTCCCAAGTAGCCAAAAACATTCAGTACTTC. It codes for CASSSPQGGASQVAKNIQYF.